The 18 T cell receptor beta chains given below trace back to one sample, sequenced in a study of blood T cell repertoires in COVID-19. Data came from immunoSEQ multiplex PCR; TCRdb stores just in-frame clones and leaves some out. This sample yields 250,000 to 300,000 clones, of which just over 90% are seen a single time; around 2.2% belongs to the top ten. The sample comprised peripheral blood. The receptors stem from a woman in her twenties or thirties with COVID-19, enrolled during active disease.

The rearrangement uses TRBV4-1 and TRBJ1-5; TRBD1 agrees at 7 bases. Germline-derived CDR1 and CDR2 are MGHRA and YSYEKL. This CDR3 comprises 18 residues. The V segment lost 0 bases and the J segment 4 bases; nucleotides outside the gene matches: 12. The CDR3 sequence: CASSQESHPGRGNQPQHF. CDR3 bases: TGCGCCAGCAGCCAAGAGTCCCATCCAGGCAGGGGGAATCAGCCCCAGCATTTT.

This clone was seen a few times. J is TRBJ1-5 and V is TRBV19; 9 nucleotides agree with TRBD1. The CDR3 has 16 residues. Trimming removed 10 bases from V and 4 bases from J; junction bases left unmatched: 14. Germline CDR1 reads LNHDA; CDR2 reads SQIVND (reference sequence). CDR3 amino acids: CAIYSRTGVLNQPQHF. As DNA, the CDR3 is TGTGCCATTTACTCGAGGACAGGGGTCTTGAATCAGCCCCAGCATTTT.

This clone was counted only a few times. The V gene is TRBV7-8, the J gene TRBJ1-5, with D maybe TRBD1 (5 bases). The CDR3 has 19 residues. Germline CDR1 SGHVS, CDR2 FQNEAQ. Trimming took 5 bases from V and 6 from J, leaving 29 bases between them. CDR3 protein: CASSHTAGVTGSWSQPQHF. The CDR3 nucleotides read TGTGCCAGCAGCCATACAGCGGGGGTAACTGGGTCTTGGAGTCAGCCCCAGCATTTT.

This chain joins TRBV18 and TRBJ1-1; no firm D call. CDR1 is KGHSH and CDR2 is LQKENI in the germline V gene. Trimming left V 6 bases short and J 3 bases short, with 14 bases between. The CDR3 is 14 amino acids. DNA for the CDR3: TGTGCCAGCTCCGATATAAAGGCGGACACTGAAGCTTTCTTT. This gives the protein CASSDIKADTEAFF. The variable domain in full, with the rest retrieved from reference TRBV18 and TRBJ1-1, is NAGVMQNPRHLVRRRGQEARLRCSPMKGHSHVYWYRQLPEEGLKFMVYLQKENIIDESGMPKERFSAEFPKEGPSILRIQQVVRGDSAAYFCASSDIKADTEAFFGQGTRLTVV.

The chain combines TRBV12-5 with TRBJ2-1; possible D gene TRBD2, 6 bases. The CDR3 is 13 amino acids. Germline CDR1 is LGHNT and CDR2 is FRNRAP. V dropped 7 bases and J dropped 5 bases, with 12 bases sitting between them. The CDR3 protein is CASDRRGDNEQFF. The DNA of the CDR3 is TGTGCTAGTGACCGGAGGGGTGACAATGAGCAGTTCTTC.

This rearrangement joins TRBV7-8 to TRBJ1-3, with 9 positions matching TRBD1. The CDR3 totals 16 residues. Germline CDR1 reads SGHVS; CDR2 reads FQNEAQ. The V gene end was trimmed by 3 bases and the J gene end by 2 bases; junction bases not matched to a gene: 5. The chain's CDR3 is CASSLGQGWTGNTIYF. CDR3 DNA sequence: TGTGCCAGCAGCTTGGGACAGGGTTGGACTGGAAACACCATATATTTT.

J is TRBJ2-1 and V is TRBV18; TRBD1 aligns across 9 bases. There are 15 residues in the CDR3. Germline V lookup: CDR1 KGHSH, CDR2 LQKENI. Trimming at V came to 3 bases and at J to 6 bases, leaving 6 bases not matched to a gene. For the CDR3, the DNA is TGTGCCAGCTCACCCTGGACAGGGGAAAGCAATGAGCAGTTCTTC. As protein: CASSPWTGESNEQFF.

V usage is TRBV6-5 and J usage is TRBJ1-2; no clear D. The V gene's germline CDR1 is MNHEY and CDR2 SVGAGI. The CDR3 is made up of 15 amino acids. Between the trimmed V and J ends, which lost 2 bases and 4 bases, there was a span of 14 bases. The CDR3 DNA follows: TGTGCCAGCAGTTACAAGTCGACACAGACCTATGGCTACACCTTC. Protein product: CASSYKSTQTYGYTF.

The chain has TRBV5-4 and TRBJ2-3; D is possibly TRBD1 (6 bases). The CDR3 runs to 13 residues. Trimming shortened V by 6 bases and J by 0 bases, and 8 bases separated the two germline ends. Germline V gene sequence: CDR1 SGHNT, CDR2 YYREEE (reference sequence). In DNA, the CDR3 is TGTGCCAGCAAGGACAGAAGCACAGATACGCAGTATTTT. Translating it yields CASKDRSTDTQYF. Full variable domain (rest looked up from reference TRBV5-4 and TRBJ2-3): ETGVTQSPTHLIKTRGQQVTLRCSSQSGHNTVSWYQQALGQGPQFIFQYYREEENGRGNFPPRFSGLQFPNYSSELNVNALELDDSALYLCASKDRSTDTQYFGPGTRLTVL.

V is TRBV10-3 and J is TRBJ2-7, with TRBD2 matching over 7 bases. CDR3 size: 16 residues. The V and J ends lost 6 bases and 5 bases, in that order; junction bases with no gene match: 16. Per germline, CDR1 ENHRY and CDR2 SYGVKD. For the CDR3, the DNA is TGTGCCATCAGGTTGGGCGGGGGTCGGGAGCTCGACGAGCAGTACTTC. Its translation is CAIRLGGGRELDEQYF.

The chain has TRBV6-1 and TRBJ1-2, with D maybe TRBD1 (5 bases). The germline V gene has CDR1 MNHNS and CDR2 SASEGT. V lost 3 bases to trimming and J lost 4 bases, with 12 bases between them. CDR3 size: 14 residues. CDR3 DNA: TGTGCCAGCAGTGAGACAGTCCTCAGCTATGGCTACACCTTC. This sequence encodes CASSETVLSYGYTF.

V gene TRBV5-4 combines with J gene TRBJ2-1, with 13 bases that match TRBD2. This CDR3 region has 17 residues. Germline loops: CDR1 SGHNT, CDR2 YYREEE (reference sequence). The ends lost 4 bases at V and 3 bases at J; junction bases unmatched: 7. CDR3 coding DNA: TGTGCCAGCAGCCATGGACTAGCGGGAGTTTTCTACAATGAGCAGTTCTTC. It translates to CASSHGLAGVFYNEQFF.

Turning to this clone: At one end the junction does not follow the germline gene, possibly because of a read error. The CDR3 sequence: CASSLEGGYGYTF. The CDR3 nucleotides read TGTGCCAGCAGTTTAGAAGGGGGCTATGGCTACACCTTC. The chain combines TRBV7-9 with TRBJ1-2; possibly TRBD1 for D (6 bases). Germline V gene sequence: CDR1 SEHNR, CDR2 FQNEAQ (reference sequence). The CDR3 totals 13 residues.

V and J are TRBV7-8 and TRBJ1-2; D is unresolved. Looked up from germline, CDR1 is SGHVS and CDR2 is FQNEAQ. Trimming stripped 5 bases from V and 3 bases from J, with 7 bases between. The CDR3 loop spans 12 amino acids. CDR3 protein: CASSRPDYGYTF. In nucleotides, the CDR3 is TGTGCCAGCAGCCGGCCGGACTATGGCTACACCTTC.

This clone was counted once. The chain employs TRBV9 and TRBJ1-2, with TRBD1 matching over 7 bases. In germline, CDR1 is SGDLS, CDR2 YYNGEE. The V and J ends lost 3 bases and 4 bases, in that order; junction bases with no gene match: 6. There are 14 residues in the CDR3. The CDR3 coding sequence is TGTGCCAGCAGCGGGGACAGCGTAATCTATGGCTACACCTTC. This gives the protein CASSGDSVIYGYTF.

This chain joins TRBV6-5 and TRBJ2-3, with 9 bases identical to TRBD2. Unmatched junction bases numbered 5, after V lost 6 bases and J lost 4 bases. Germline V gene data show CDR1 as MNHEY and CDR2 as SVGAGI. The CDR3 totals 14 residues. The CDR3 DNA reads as TGTGCCAGCAGAAGCGGGAGGAGCGCAGATACGCAGTATTTT. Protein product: CASRSGRSADTQYF.

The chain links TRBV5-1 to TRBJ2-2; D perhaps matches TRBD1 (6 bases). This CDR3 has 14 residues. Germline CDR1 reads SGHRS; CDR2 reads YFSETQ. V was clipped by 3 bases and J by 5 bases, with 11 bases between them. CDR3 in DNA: TGCGCCAGCAGCTGGCTAGGACAGACCGGGGAGCTGTTTTTT. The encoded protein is CASSWLGQTGELFF. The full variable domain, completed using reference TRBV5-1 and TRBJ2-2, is KAGVTQTPRYLIKTRGQQVTLSCSPISGHRSVSWYQQTPGQGLQFLFEYFSETQRNKGNFPGRFSGRQFSNSRSEMNVSTLELGDSALYLCASSWLGQTGELFFGEGSRLTVL.

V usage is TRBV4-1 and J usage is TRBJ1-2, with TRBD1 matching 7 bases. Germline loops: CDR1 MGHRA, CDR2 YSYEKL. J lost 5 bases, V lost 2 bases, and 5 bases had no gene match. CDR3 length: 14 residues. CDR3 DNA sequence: TGCGCCAGCAGCCAACCGGGACAGAGGTATGGCTACACCTTC. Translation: CASSQPGQRYGYTF.